This entry lists 25 T cell receptor beta chains sequenced from one sample in a study of blood T cell repertoires in COVID-19. Sequencing was performed with immunoSEQ multiplex PCR; in TCRdb, only in-frame clones are kept and a portion is missing. The table lists 120,000 to 150,000 clones, 75% to 85% of them singletons. Sequenced material: peripheral blood. Every receptor here comes from a man aged 55 to 70 with active or convalescent COVID-19.

There are a few counts of this clone. The genes are TRBV19 and TRBJ2-1, with 8 bases lining up with TRBD2. CDR3 length: 16 amino acids. V lost 9 bases and J lost 0; bases outside the gene matches: 10. Germline values: CDR1 LNHDA, CDR2 SQIVND (reference sequence). This CDR3 is CASRPDAGGSYNEQFF. As DNA, the CDR3 is TGTGCCAGCCGTCCAGACGCGGGGGGCTCCTACAATGAGCAGTTCTTC.

This rearrangement joins TRBV7-6 to TRBJ2-3; the match to TRBD2 covers 9 bases. Trimming at V came to 4 bases and at J to 1 base, leaving 6 bases not matched to a gene. CDR1 SGHVS and CDR2 FNYEAQ come from the germline V gene. The CDR3 sequence is 16 residues long. Here the CDR3 reads CASSYRSGSGTDTQYF. The CDR3 DNA is TGTGCCAGCAGCTACCGTAGCGGGAGTGGCACAGATACGCAGTATTTT.

The genes are TRBV12-3 or TRBV12-4 and TRBJ1-1; maybe TRBD1 (5 bases). Trimming took 6 bases from V and 5 from J, leaving 13 bases between them. This CDR3 spans 13 amino acids. The CDR3 DNA sequence: TGTGCCAGCAGGAGGGGCGGGAGTACTGAAGCTTTCTTT. Translation: CASRRGGSTEAFF.

This chain uses TRBV5-1 with TRBJ2-3; no clear D gene. Trimming shortened V by 2 bases and J by 2 bases, and 12 bases separated the two germline ends. This CDR3 spans 15 amino acids. Per germline, CDR1 SGHRS and CDR2 YFSETQ. The CDR3 reads CASSFNGGSTDTQYF. CDR3 in DNA: TGCGCCAGCAGCTTTAATGGCGGCTCCACAGATACGCAGTATTTT.

A note on this clone: This sample also contains other DNA sequences that code for the same CDR3. The rearrangement joins TRBV28 to TRBJ2-7; TRBD2 is a possible D gene (5 bases). The CDR3 totals 13 residues. CDR1 and CDR2 (germline): MDHEN, SYDVKM. The V end was cut by 8 bases, the J end by 2 bases, with 13 bases between. CDR3 bases: TGTGCCAGCTCTACGGGAACCCCCTACGAGCAGTACTTC. This translates into CASSTGTPYEQYF.

This clone occurred a few times. The rearrangement links TRBV5-4 to TRBJ2-2; maybe TRBD1 (5 bases). The germline gives CDR1 SGHNT, CDR2 YYREEE (reference sequence). Trimming took off 7 bases at V and 8 bases at J, with 21 bases between the two ends. This CDR3 has 15 residues. CDR3 in DNA: TGTGCCAGCGCCCCCGCGCAGGGTCAACGTGGGGAGCTGTTTTTT. Translating gives CASAPAQGQRGELFF.

J is TRBJ2-2 and V is TRBV6-1; maybe TRBD1 (5 bases). Trimming left V 3 bases short and J 2 bases short, with 10 bases between. CDR3 size: 15 residues. Germline assignment: CDR1 MNHNS and CDR2 SASEGT. CDR3 sequence reads: CASSDDRINTGELFF. CDR3 coding DNA: TGTGCCAGCAGTGATGACAGAATAAACACCGGGGAGCTGTTTTTT.

This clone was detected a few times. V is TRBV29-1 and J is TRBJ2-1; 9 bases align to TRBD2. CDR3 length equals 15 residues. Germline-derived CDR1 and CDR2 are SQVTM and ANQGSEA. With V trimmed by 7 bases and J by 6 bases, 13 bases remained unmatched. The CDR3 loop is CSASKGSGSSNEQFF. DNA of the CDR3: TGCAGCGCATCAAAAGGTAGCGGGAGTTCCAATGAGCAGTTCTTC.

The chain recombines TRBV5-1 with TRBJ2-3, with a weak D call TRBD1 (5 bases). Germline lookup yields CDR1 SGHRS and CDR2 YFSETQ. The CDR3 has 21 residues. Trimming took 2 bases from V and 1 from J, leaving 29 bases between them. CDR3 nucleotide sequence: TGCGCCAGCAGCTTAGGGCTCCCGAGCCGGGTTCCGCGCAGGGGCACAGATACGCAGTATTTT. This encodes CASSLGLPSRVPRRGTDTQYF.

The chain recombines TRBV6-1 with TRBJ1-6, with 7 bases matching TRBD1. With 5 bases clipped from V and 8 bases from J, the junction kept 9 bases outside the gene matches. The CDR3 contains 15 residues. The germline V gene encodes CDR1 MNHNS and CDR2 SASEGT. CDR3 sequence reads: CASSPGGGLDSPLHF. The CDR3 DNA sequence: TGTGCCAGCAGTCCCGGAGGGGGCCTTGATTCACCCCTCCACTTT.

The chain has TRBV28 and TRBJ2-5; 14 bases align to TRBD2. Trimming cost V 6 bases and J 4 bases; bases outside gene matches: 4. This CDR3 is built from 15 residues. CDR1 is MDHEN and CDR2 is SYDVKM in the germline V gene. CDR3 in DNA: TGTGCCAGCAGAACGGGACTAGCGGGAGTAGAGACCCAGTACTTC. Its protein is CASRTGLAGVETQYF.

This clone was recorded a few times. The chain has TRBV6-2 or TRBV6-3 and TRBJ2-1, with D unresolved. There are 12 residues in the CDR3. Germline values: CDR1 MNHEY, CDR2 SVGEGT. V shed 6 bases and J shed 10 bases, with 13 bases lying between them. The CDR3 sequence is CASSTLEVEQFF. The DNA for the CDR3 is TGTGCCAGCAGCACATTAGAGGTAGAGCAGTTCTTC.

The V and J genes are TRBV6-5 and TRBJ1-3; TRBD1 matches at 7 bases. The CDR3 loop spans 13 amino acids. Germline assignment: CDR1 MNHEY and CDR2 SVGAGI. Germline trimming cut 8 bases from V and 2 bases from J; bases unmatched to any gene: 3. CDR3 in DNA: TGTGCCAGCCGTACAGGGGCTGGAAACACCATATATTTT. It translates to CASRTGAGNTIYF.

This chain connects TRBV14 to TRBJ2-7; 9 nucleotides align to TRBD1. J was trimmed by 9 bases and V by 5 bases; bases with no gene match: 14. The CDR3 contains 15 residues. The V gene's germline CDR1 is SGHDN and CDR2 FVKESK. Here the CDR3 reads CASSKRDRERYGQYF. The CDR3 DNA sequence: TGTGCCAGCAGCAAGAGGGACAGGGAGCGCTATGGGCAGTACTTC.

This chain connects TRBV7-2 to TRBJ2-5, with 15 bases lining up with TRBD2. V gave up 4 bases and J gave up 6 bases; unmatched junction bases: 9. From germline, CDR1 is SGHTA and CDR2 FQGNSA. This CDR3 comprises 17 residues. The CDR3 region has the DNA TGTGCCAGCAGCTCAATTGGACTAGCGGGAGGGCCGAAGACCCAGTACTTC. Encoded protein: CASSSIGLAGGPKTQYF.

This rearrangement joins TRBV6-6 to TRBJ2-7, with 8 bases matching TRBD1. Looked up from germline, CDR1 is MNHNY and CDR2 is SVGAGI (reference sequence). The CDR3 is 13 residues long. V lost 5 bases and J lost 3; bases outside the gene matches: 3. The CDR3 is CASSRTGLYEQYF. The DNA for the CDR3 is TGTGCCAGCAGTCGGACAGGGCTCTACGAGCAGTACTTC.

The table lists this clone with a few counts. The rearrangement links TRBV13 to TRBJ1-1; D remains unclear. V was trimmed by 0 bases and J by 1 base, leaving 6 bases between them. The CDR3 runs to 14 residues. Germline CDR1 PRHDT, CDR2 FYEKMQ (reference sequence). This CDR3 is CASSLGHSNTEAFF. CDR3 DNA: TGTGCCAGCAGCTTAGGTCATTCGAACACTGAAGCTTTCTTT.

V and J are TRBV4-3 and TRBJ1-3; D unclear. The CDR3 spans 15 residues. Germline CDR1 is LGHNA and CDR2 is YSLEER. The ends were cut back, 0 bases at V and 0 bases at J, with 6 bases in the middle. The CDR3 reads CASSQDMSSGNTIYF. The CDR3 DNA reads as TGCGCCAGCAGCCAAGATATGAGCTCTGGAAACACCATATATTTT.

The chain employs TRBV11-3 and TRBJ2-1; perhaps TRBD1 as D (6 bases). Trimming took 0 bases from V and 12 from J, leaving 12 bases between them. The CDR3 is 13 residues long. Germline V gene sequence: CDR1 SGHNT, CDR2 YENEEA. The chain's CDR3 is CASSLDPGELQFF. The CDR3 nucleotides read TGTGCCAGCAGCTTAGATCCAGGGGAATTGCAGTTCTTC.

The rearrangement links TRBV4-3 to TRBJ1-2, with D tentatively TRBD1 (5 bases). The germline V and J ends were trimmed by 4 bases and 0 bases, with 12 bases remaining between them. The CDR3 runs to 15 residues. Germline V gene lookup returns CDR1 LGHNA and CDR2 YSLEER. The CDR3 bases are TGCGCCAGCAGCCCACTCCCGACAGCTAACTATGGCTACACCTTC. As protein: CASSPLPTANYGYTF.

This chain links TRBV4-2 with TRBJ1-2, with D possibly TRBD1 on 6 matching bases. CDR3 size: 15 residues. CDR1 is LGHNA, CDR2 YNFKEQ, per germline. Trimming stripped 1 base from V and 7 bases from J, with 16 bases between. The CDR3 DNA follows: TGTGCCAGCAGCCAAGTGGTGCAGGGGTCCCTTGGCTACACCTTC. Translating gives CASSQVVQGSLGYTF.

The chain links TRBV10-3 to TRBJ2-1; 9 bases agree with TRBD2. The germline V gene has CDR1 ENHRY and CDR2 SYGVKD. V trimming: 3 bases; J trimming: 3 bases; junction bases outside the gene matches: 6. The CDR3 sequence is 16 residues long. The CDR3 reads CAISDGREGNYNEQFF. For the CDR3, the DNA is TGTGCCATCAGTGACGGGCGGGAGGGGAACTACAATGAGCAGTTCTTC.

The J gene is TRBJ2-1, the V gene TRBV29-1; 11 positions agree with TRBD2. Germline assignment: CDR1 SQVTM and CDR2 ANQGSEA. Germline trimming cut 7 bases from V and 6 bases from J; bases unmatched to any gene: 5. The CDR3 has 13 amino acids. CDR3 amino acids: CSGLAGGFNEQFF. CDR3 bases: TGCAGCGGATTAGCGGGAGGGTTCAATGAGCAGTTCTTC.

The chain links TRBV9 to TRBJ2-1; TRBD2 matches at 9 bases. Germline assignment: CDR1 SGDLS and CDR2 YYNGEE. The CDR3 length is 16 residues. The V and J ends lost 0 bases and 4 bases, in that order; junction bases with no gene match: 5. CDR3 nucleotides: TGTGCCAGCAGCGTAGGACTAGCGGTAGGTTACAATGAGCAGTTCTTC. Translation gives CASSVGLAVGYNEQFF.

The chain couples TRBV6-5 to TRBJ1-4, with TRBD1 as a possible D gene (5 bases). Trimming left V 4 bases short and J 8 bases short, with 11 bases between. The CDR3 loop spans 13 amino acids. Germline values: CDR1 MNHEY, CDR2 SVGAGI. The CDR3 coding sequence is TGTGCCAGCAGTTTAGGACACGGGGAAAAACTGTTTTTT. Protein: CASSLGHGEKLFF.